This T cell receptor (beta chain) stems from a study of shared clonotypes between healthy human individuals. V was trimmed by 5 bases and J by 5 bases, leaving 10 bases between them. Per germline, CDR1 SNHLY and CDR2 FYNNEI. This CDR3 has 12 amino acids. About this clone: The target antigen is unknown.

Deep level was the assay's run setting. The protocol was immunoSEQ multiplex PCR, while the TCRdb copy is restricted to in-frame clones and leaves out a portion. The sample includes hundreds of thousands of clones, around 73% of them seen just once. Study outcomes and limitations: Non-shared clonotypes were found to have lower generation probabilities than the clonotypes that were shared by all four of the sorted-subset donors. Among the subsets, naive ones generally showed larger estimated richness than memory ones.

The sequenced sample consisted of memory CD4+ T cells sorted from blood. Subset in this sample: CD45RA-negative fraction. V gene TRBV2 combines with J gene TRBJ2-7; a weak D match, TRBD2 (6 bases). This TCR was recovered from a young woman in good health. This CDR3 is CASSREFHEQYF. The CDR3, as DNA: TGTGCCAGCAGTCGGGAGTTCCACGAGCAGTACTTC. Combining the CDR3 with reference TRBV2 and TRBJ2-7 gives the whole variable domain EPEVTQTPSHQVTQMGQEVILRCVPISNHLYFYWYRQILGQKVEFLVSFYNNEISEKSEIFDDQFSVERPDGSNFTLKIRSTKLEDSAMYFCASSREFHEQYFGPGTRLTVT.